This T cell receptor beta chain is drawn from a study of blood T cell repertoires in COVID-19 (dated by TCRdb to 2020 to 2021). About the full investigation: Samples from collaborators originated in the United States, Italy and Spain and spanned both the acute and convalescent phases of COVID-19. The prospective study material was composed of cDNA or gDNA derived from T cells, B-cell-depleted T cells, or PBMCs. Deeply sampled blood TCRbeta repertoires from subjects exposed to, actively infected with, or recovered from COVID-19 were included in the dataset. The repertoires were released in a freely available public database meant as a resource for research on the immune response to SARS-CoV-2. Samples came from the ongoing ImmuneRACE study (first 160 participants) plus 1,254 subjects from 6 global collaborators. A de-identified subject ID, COVID-19 status, age in years and sex were almost always included in the sample metadata. Where HLA class I and class II types were available, the types were taken from metadata supplied by the sample provider, not from assay-based typing. General study outcomes and caveats: The amount of clinical and demographic metadata varied by source and participant and was provided uncurated.

Regarding this clone: Which antigen it targets is not known. The record has no base qualities; no much larger clone is one base away.

In the prospective study, participants were roughly 18 to 100 years old, resided in approximately 22 geographic areas of the United States, and were enrolled through a virtual design. Cohort assignment in the prospective study relied on participant-reported clinical history from a screening survey and a study questionnaire. ImmuneRACE Cohort 3 recovered participants were defined by two consecutive negative NP/OP PCR tests, healthcare professional clearance, or symptom resolution. In the prospective study, mobile phlebotomists collected whole blood, serum and a nasopharyngeal or oropharyngeal swab from each participant. Over a roughly two-month period, participants in the prospective study had the option of providing additional blood draws and questionnaires. Prospective study blood samples were shipped either frozen or at room temperature before DNA extraction. CDR1 and CDR2 are read off the germline V gene as SNHLY and FYNNEI. The CDR3, cysteine through phenylalanine, is 14 amino acids long. The DNA shown is the 42-base CDR3, in frame from base 1. The trim is 8 bases for V and 1 base for J, with a gap of 14 bases between the germline ends.

TCRbeta CDR3 regions were amplified from genomic DNA by means of the immunoSEQ Assay, a bias-controlled multiplex PCR. Regarding the original processing steps: Nucleated cell counts per sample were estimated from amplification of reference gene primers within the assay. To quantify the absolute abundance of each unique TCRbeta CDR3 rearrangement, sequence reads were collapsed and filtered. For each sample, productive Simpson clonality was calculated as the square root of Simpson's diversity index over productive rearrangements. TCRdb limited this immuneACCESS table to in-frame rearrangements with V and J called. A share of clones is missing; checked studies link under half to unresolved V genes, and the rest is unexplained. V and J calls and clone size are those listed in that table; D and trimming were worked out from the DNA. This sample holds around 400,000 clones; 83% were observed only once. Roughly 5.1% of the sample rests with the top ten.

The source of this sequence is a woman in her 50s who had recovered from COVID-19. Source material: PBMCs or T cells enriched from blood (not recorded which). The chain is encoded by TRBV2 joined to TRBJ1-2, with TRBD1 tentatively as D gene (5 bases match). The CDR3 has the sequence CASDRGGGNYGYTF. Read as DNA, the sequence is TGTGCCAGCGACCGGGGGGGTGGTAACTATGGCTACACCTTC.